The T cell receptor beta chain under discussion was sequenced for a study of Ad26.COV2.S vaccination and SARS-CoV-2 variants. General study findings and limits: People who got the vaccine or the placebo had similar non-spike TCR breadth.

Germline V lookup: CDR1 LGHDT, CDR2 YNNKEL (reference sequence). CDR3 length: 15 amino acids. Trimming removed 1 base from V and 7 bases from J, with 13 bases in between. Treatment given: around 19 received Ad26.COV2.S at low or high dose, single or two shots; roughly five received placebo; per-sample allocation not given. Sampling was performed 63 days after the first vaccine or placebo injection. Boston supplied an adult donor aged 18-55 years. Clones were sequenced by immunoSEQ multiplex PCR, and TCRdb holds only the in-frame ones, with some missing. The sample carries approximately 340,000 clones, 70% to 90% recorded once. Notes on this clone: Antigen specificity is unknown.

The specimen comprised peripheral blood, sampled in a trial of Ad26.COV2.S vaccine versus placebo. This TCR derives from a person aged 18 to 59 who received the Ad26.COV2.S COVID-19 vaccine or a placebo. The chain joins TRBV3-1 (or the pseudogene TRBV3-2) to TRBJ1-4; D possibly corresponds to TRBD1 (5 bases). The CDR3 here is CASSQGTRGGEKLFF. In DNA form, the CDR3 reads TGTGCCAGCAGCCAAGGGACCCGTGGGGGTGAAAAACTGTTTTTT.